The present T cell receptor beta chain was sequenced within a study of cytomegalovirus exposure and HLA in healthy donors (dated by TCRdb to about 2017). About the study as a whole: In an earlier analysis of several hundred of the donors, around 290 Gb of sequence data and 90 million to 120 million unique TCR beta sequences from 180 million or so T cells were reported. Along with the roughly 610-subject first cohort, a separate validation cohort of roughly 110 different subjects was used. Class I and class II HLA loci were covered by the typing at four-digit resolution. Every repertoire in the discovery cohort had been generated on one and the same sequencing platform. Alongside the repertoire data, information on donor age, sex, ethnicity and CMV serostatus was compiled. In the later analysis, no new phenotypic data were used to find candidate immune exposures; instead, reliance was placed on TCR beta sequences and their occurrence across donors. Across under 500 genotyped donors of the cohort, an average of about 200,000 unique TCR beta nucleotide sequences per donor were sequenced, and about a sixth of those sequences were non-productive. The study used immunosequencing to profile the T cell repertoires of several hundred subjects and linked those repertoires to cytomegalovirus serostatus. Genome-wide SNP genotypes for about 55% of the roughly 670 donors were used in a later genetic analysis, which treated that subset as a discovery cohort. To predict cytomegalovirus infection status, the study brought together high-throughput TCR immunosequencing, statistical association of individual TCRs with disease status, and machine learning. The number of typed donors differed by locus: about 629-630 for A, B, C, DRB1 and DQB1; 500 to 550 for DQA1; about 600 for DPA1; and roughly 450 for DPB1. Roughly 290 gigabases of sequencing data and 91 million or so unique TCR sequences made up an early release that covered under 750 HLA-typed donors. Because of strong linkage in the cohort, roughly 5 DR-DQ haplotypes were treated as single units for association and clustering. To decide whether each TCR beta V gene segment behaved as functional or pseudogenic, an earlier analysis of some 600 of the donors relied on high-throughput TCR beta sequencing. The aim of the study was to test whether cataloging public T cell receptors could identify signatures of past pathogen exposure. To study patterns of TCR occurrence, a later analysis re-analyzed previously published TCR beta repertoires from 666 donors and added high-resolution HLA genotyping. Of the roughly 430 genotyped donors, roughly 80% fell in the genetic ancestry cluster associated with self-reported Caucasian donors. Study-wide conclusions, independent of this receptor: Because some donors lacked HLA typing at each locus, the association tests relied only on the typed subset. In a later analysis, HLA-associated TCR beta chains were found to be more clonally expanded and to have lower generation probabilities than equally common non-associated chains. A later analysis reported that several top co-occurrence clusters appeared linked to parvovirus B19, influenza, CMV and Epstein-Barr virus. A few of the identified cytomegalovirus-associated TCR beta chains were confirmed in vitro to be specific for cytomegalovirus antigens. The classifier was reported to diagnose cytomegalovirus status with high specificity and sensitivity in both the original cohort and the validation cohort. Linkage disequilibrium might explain the correlated functional status among segregating V segments, but an unknown experimental factor could not be excluded. The authors suggested that the approach could potentially be generalized to other disease states and immunological phenotypes. A later genetic analysis reported fewer N-insertions in productive TCRs among donors in an Asian-associated ancestry cluster than the 666-donor mean. A later analysis associated 17,000 or so TCR beta sequences with specific HLA alleles at a false discovery rate of 0.05. Broadly in line with IMGT annotations, most TCR beta V segments showed up in productive rearrangements about 87% or about 30% of the time in an earlier analysis of some 590 of the donors. In the study, 150 to 200 TCR beta chains were listed as associated with cytomegalovirus. The cohort was sequenced for TCR beta chains only, and without alpha or paired-chain data the features that could be detected were limited. Assigning TCR associations to individual alleles was difficult when HLA alleles, especially DR and DQ, strongly co-occurred. A further reported finding was that TCR beta sequences accurately predicted the HLA-A and HLA-B alleles for most subjects in the first cohort. Most TCR sequences were seen in very few donors, while some public TCRs were found in many individuals. The earlier analysis of a few hundred of the donors excluded roughly 17 rarely observed V segments, including chromosome 9 orphons, because counts were too low. The presence/absence analyses assumed that sequencing depth was roughly uniform across donors, and that assumption may not be true. In a later analysis, the rate of TCR association differed among HLA loci, with DRB1 alleles having the most associated TCRs and HLA-C alleles having the fewest. Immune exposure information for the cohort was limited to CMV serostatus. A cluster of highly shared sequence variants was judged likely to be a technical artifact of the sequencing pipeline. A later analysis found that most CMV-associated TCR beta chains appeared HLA-restricted, with HLA associations seemingly driven largely by CMV exposure. V-gene and J-gene trimming of TCR beta chains was associated with a missense DCLRE1C variant in a later genetic analysis, and the association was replicated in an independent cohort.

Of note for this clone: Its target antigen remains unknown. The input lacks base qualities; no much larger clone sits a single base away.

The receptor library was made with the immunoSEQ multiplex PCR assay. The multiplex PCR relied on a mix of 60 forward primers for TCR Vbeta segments and 13 reverse primers for TCR Jbeta segments. The CDR3 region of rearranged TCR beta genes was amplified from genomic DNA by a multiplex PCR assay. On the Illumina HiSeq System, the amplified TCR beta libraries were sequenced as 87-base-pair reads. The authors' analysis ran thus. A later analysis counted about 76 million unique TCR beta chains across the 550 to 700 repertoires, and 10 million to 11 million of these chains were shared by at least two donors. To remove PCR and sequencing errors, raw reads were error-corrected and collapsed into unique sequences using a nearest-neighbor algorithm that merged closely related sequences. Alignment of CDR3 sequences to IMGT reference sequences was used to assign V, D and J gene segments. For a sequence to be retained, a match of at least six nucleotides to both a V gene segment and a J gene segment was required. Rearrangements were classified as productive when the CDR3 lacked stop codons and remained in frame with V and J, and all other rearrangements were classified as non-productive. Following IMGT convention, CDR3 was defined as the stretch from the second conserved V-encoded cysteine to the conserved J-encoded phenylalanine. In an earlier analysis of 550 to 650 of the donors, sequences lacking an unambiguous match to a single V gene segment were excluded. In an earlier analysis of a few hundred of the donors, a V segment was called functional when productive rearrangements were above 56.7%, and segregating when the standard deviation between donors exceeded 5%. To diagnose cytomegalovirus status from the catalog of TCR beta chain sequences, a statistical classification framework was built. V and J gene assignment, in a later analysis, came from comparing TCR nucleotide sequences with IMGT/GENE-DB human TR gene sequences. A later analysis assigned CDR3 sequences and most-parsimonious VDJ recombination scenarios with the TCRdist pipeline. A later analysis defined each TCR beta chain by its CDR3 amino acid sequence plus V-gene family, and excluded reads lacking a unique V-gene family. To address suspected cross-contamination and a sequencing artifact, a later analysis removed several hundred highly shared, low-generation-probability nucleotide sequences. For each public chain, a later analysis derived a clonal expansion index from normalized ranks of inferred template counts within each repertoire. In a later analysis, generation probabilities were computed using a VDJ recombination model fitted to out-of-frame rearrangements, and the results were checked against IGoR. A later analysis scored TCR-TCR, TCR-HLA and TCR-CMV co-occurrence with hypergeometric tests, applying a repertoire-size bias correction to TCR pairs. A later analysis estimated false discovery rates by permuting HLA or CMV assignments 20 times. In a later analysis, co-occurring TCRs were grouped using DBSCAN, and TCRdist sequence similarity was added for clustering within HLA-allele-positive subsets. For co-occurrence clustering, repertoires with fewer than 30,000 or more than 120,000 public chains were excluded, along with 5 or 6 repertoires with anomalous nucleotide sharing. TCRdb took this table from immuneACCESS and kept in-frame rearrangements with V and J called. Such tables lack part of the clones; where checked against another copy, unresolved V genes explain under half of the gap, and the rest is unexplained. The D gene and trimming were derived from the DNA, and the V and J assignments and clone size from that table. The sample includes around 130,000 clones, with 8.5% observed a single time. 5.5% of the sample is held by the ten biggest clonotypes.

The cohort comprised under 700 healthy bone marrow donors. All cohort members were sampled while nominally healthy, although unrecorded immune exposures were likely present. The donor was CMV seronegative and belonged to the group of 352 seronegative cohort members. Every donor gave a peripheral blood sample, and the peripheral blood mononuclear cells from that sample were used for TCR beta sequencing. The Qiagen DNeasy Blood Extraction Kit was used to extract genomic DNA from the blood cell samples. The sample was PBMCs. This receptor was taken from a man in his forties or fifties in good health and CMV-seronegative.

DNA sequence: TGTGCCAGCAGCCTGGGGACTAGCGCACTCTACGAGCAGTACTTC. The translation is CASSLGTSALYEQYF. The chain is encoded by TRBV5-6 joined to TRBJ2-7, and TRBD2 matches 10 of the central bases. The cysteine opens and the phenylalanine closes a CDR3 of 15 amino acids. This entry keeps only the CDR3 DNA: 45 bases, framed from base 1. In the germline V gene, CDR1 corresponds to SGHDT and CDR2 to YYEEEE. Trimmed from V: 4 bases; trimmed from J: 3 bases; junction bases lacking a gene match: 7.